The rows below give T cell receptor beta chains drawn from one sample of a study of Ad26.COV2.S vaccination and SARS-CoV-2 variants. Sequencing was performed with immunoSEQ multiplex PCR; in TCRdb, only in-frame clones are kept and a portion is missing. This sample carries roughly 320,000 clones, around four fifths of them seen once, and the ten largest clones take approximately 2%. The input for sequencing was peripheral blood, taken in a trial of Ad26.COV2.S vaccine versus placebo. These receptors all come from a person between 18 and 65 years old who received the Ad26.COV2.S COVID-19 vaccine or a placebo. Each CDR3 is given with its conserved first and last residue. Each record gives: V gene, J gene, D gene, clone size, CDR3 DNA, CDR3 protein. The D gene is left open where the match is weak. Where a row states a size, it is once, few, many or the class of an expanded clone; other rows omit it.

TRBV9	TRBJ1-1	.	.	TGTGCCAGCAGCCCTGGTTATTCCACTGAAGCTTTCTTT	CASSPGYSTEAFF
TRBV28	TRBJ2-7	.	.	TGTGCCAGCAGTCCTAAGTACGAGCAGTACTTC	CASSPKYEQYF
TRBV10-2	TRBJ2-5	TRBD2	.	TGCGCCAGCAGTGAAAGCGGGGGGCGAGAGACCCAGTACTTC	CASSESGGRETQYF
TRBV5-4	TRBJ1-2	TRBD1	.	TGTGCCAGCAGAGGACAGGGTCGGTATGGCTACACCTTC	CASRGQGRYGYTF
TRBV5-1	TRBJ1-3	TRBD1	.	TGCGCCAGCAGCCACCCCGGACAGGGTAACACCATATATTTT	CASSHPGQGNTIYF
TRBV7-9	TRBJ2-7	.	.	TGTGCCAGCAGCCACCGACCGGGGCGAGCCACCTACGAGCAGTACTTC	CASSHRPGRATYEQYF
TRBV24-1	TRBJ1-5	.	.	TGTGCCACCAGTTCCGAGGGCGCGGAGATCCCCCAGCATTTT	CATSSEGAEIPQHF
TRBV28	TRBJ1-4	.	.	TGTGCCAGCAGTCCTCACGGGCTTGAAGGGGAAAAACTGTTTTTT	CASSPHGLEGEKLFF
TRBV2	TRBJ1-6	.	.	TGTGCCAGCTTCAATCAGGTGGGGTCACCCCTCCACTTT	CASFNQVGSPLHF
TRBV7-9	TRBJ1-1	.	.	TGTGCCAGCAACCTCCTCCGAGGGGCGAACACTGAAGCTTTCTTT	CASNLLRGANTEAFF
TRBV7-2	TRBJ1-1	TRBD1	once	TGTGCCAGCAGCTTAGCGACAGGGTCCACTGAAGCTTTCTTT	CASSLATGSTEAFF
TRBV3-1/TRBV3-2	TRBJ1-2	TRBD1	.	TGTGCCAGCTACGAGACAGGGGGCTATGGCTACACCTTC	CASYETGGYGYTF
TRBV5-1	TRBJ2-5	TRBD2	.	TGCGCCAGCAGCCCAGGGACTAGCGGGGGTCAAATAGAAGAGACCCAGTACTTC	CASSPGTSGGQIEETQYF
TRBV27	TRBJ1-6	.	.	TGTGCCAGCAGTTTCCTCGATTCACCCCTCCACTTT	CASSFLDSPLHF
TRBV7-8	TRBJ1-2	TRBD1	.	TGTGCCAGCAGCTTTTTATGGGACAGGGGCTACACCTTC	CASSFLWDRGYTF
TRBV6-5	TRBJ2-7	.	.	TGTGCCAGCAGCGAGGGACTGCTTGTATCCTACGAGCAGTACTTC	CASSEGLLVSYEQYF
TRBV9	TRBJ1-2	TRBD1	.	TGTGCCAGCAGCTCTCCCCTCGGGACAGGAAGATTTAACTATGGCTACACCTTC	CASSSPLGTGRFNYGYTF
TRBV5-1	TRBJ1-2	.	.	TGCGCCAGCAGCTTGGTTCCAGACTTGCCCTATGGCTACACCTTC	CASSLVPDLPYGYTF
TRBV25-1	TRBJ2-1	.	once	TGTGCCAGGAGAGTGGCGGCAGTTAATGAGCAGTTCTTC	CARRVAAVNEQFF
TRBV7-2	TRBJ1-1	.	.	TGTGCCAGCAGCTTTGGGCTCGGGGGCGACACTGAAGCTTTCTTT	CASSFGLGGDTEAFF
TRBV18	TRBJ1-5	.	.	TGTGCCAGCTCACCACAGTATGCGTCGGGGAACAATCAGCCCCAGCATTTT	CASSPQYASGNNQPQHF
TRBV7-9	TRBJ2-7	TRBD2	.	TGTGCCAGCAGCACAGGACTAGCGCTCAAAGGGCAGTACTTC	CASSTGLALKGQYF
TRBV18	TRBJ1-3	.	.	TGTGCCGGCAAAAGCTCTGGAAACACCATATATTTT	CAGKSSGNTIYF
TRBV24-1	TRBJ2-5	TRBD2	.	TGTGCCACCAGTGAGCCCCCTAGCGGGGGCCAACCACAAGAGACCCAGTACTTC	CATSEPPSGGQPQETQYF
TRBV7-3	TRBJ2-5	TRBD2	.	TGTGCCAGCAGCTATCTAGCGGGGGGCCAAGAGACCCAGTACTTC	CASSYLAGGQETQYF
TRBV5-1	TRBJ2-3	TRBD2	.	TGCGCCAGCAGCTTGGTGATGCGGGGGAGCACAGATACGCAGTATTTT	CASSLVMRGSTDTQYF
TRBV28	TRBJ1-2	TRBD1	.	TGTGCCAGCAGTTCGACAGGGTATTCTGGCTACACCTTC	CASSSTGYSGYTF
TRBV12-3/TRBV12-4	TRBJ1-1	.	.	TGTGCCAGCAGTTACAGTGGCACTGAAGCTTTCTTT	CASSYSGTEAFF
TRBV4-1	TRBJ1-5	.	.	TGCGCCAGCAGCCTAACCGGGACTCAGGAGGATCAGCCCCAGCATTTT	CASSLTGTQEDQPQHF
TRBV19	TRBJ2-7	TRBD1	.	TGTGCCAGTAGGGGGACAGACTCCTACGAGCAGTACTTC	CASRGTDSYEQYF
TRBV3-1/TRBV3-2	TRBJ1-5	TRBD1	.	TGTGCCAGCAGCCAAGGTGGGACAGGGAAAGGGGGGCCCCAGCATTTT	CASSQGGTGKGGPQHF
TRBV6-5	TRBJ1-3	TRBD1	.	TGTGCCAGCAGGAACAGGGGATACTCTGGAAACACCATATATTTT	CASRNRGYSGNTIYF
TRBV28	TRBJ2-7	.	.	TGTGCCAGCAGTCCGCCTACAGGGAACTACTACGAGCAGTACTTC	CASSPPTGNYYEQYF
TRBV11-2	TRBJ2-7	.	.	TGTGCCAGCAGCCCCGCAGGAGCTTTAGTCGCGGGCGAGCAGTACTTC	CASSPAGALVAGEQYF
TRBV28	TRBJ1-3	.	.	TGTGCCAGCACCCAACCCCGGGGGCCCTCTGGAAACACCATATATTTT	CASTQPRGPSGNTIYF
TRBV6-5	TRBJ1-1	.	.	TGTGCCAGCATGGGCCCCTGGGGACTGAACACTGAAGCTTTCTTT	CASMGPWGLNTEAFF
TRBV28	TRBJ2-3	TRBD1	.	TGTGCCAGCAGGGACAGGGGAACAGATACGCAGTATTTT	CASRDRGTDTQYF
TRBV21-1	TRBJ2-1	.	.	TGTGCCAGCAGCAAAAGCAATTTGGGACCACACGGCAATGAGCAGTTCTTC	CASSKSNLGPHGNEQFF
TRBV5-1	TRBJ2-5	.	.	TGCGCCAGCAGCTTGGCCCAAGAGCAAGAGACCCAGTACTTC	CASSLAQEQETQYF
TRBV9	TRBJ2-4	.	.	TGTGCCAGCAGCGTAGGCGGGGATATAGCCAAAAACATTCAGTACTTC	CASSVGGDIAKNIQYF
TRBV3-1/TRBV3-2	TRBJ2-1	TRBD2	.	TGTGCCAGCAGCCAGTGGGGCGGGGGTACGATTGAGCAGTTCTTC	CASSQWGGGTIEQFF
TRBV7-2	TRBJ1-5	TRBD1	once	TGTGCCAGCAGCCCCGGGACAGGGCAAAATCAGCCCCAGCATTTT	CASSPGTGQNQPQHF
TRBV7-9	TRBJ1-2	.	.	TGTGCCAGCAGCCTCCCGGGGCCGCGGGGCTACACCTTC	CASSLPGPRGYTF
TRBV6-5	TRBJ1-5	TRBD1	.	TGTGCCAGCAGTCGGACAGGGGGAGGCTCCCAGCATTTT	CASSRTGGGSQHF
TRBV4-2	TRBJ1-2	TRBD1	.	TGTGCCAGCAGCCAAGTCACAGGGGACGGCGGCTACACCTTC	CASSQVTGDGGYTF
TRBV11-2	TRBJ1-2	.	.	TGTGCCAGCAGAACCGGGACAAGGGCTTTGTACACCTTC	CASRTGTRALYTF
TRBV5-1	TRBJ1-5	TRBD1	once	TGCGCCAGCAGCTTAAATACAGGGGAGACTCAGCCCCAGCATTTT	CASSLNTGETQPQHF
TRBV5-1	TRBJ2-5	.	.	TGCGCCAGCAGCCCGCGCGCGGGGCCCCAAGAGACCCAGTACTTC	CASSPRAGPQETQYF
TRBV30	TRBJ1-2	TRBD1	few	TGTGCCTGGAAAGGAGGGGGCGTATTTGGCTACACCTTC	CAWKGGGVFGYTF
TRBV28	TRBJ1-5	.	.	TGTGCCAGCCGGCCTTTCACCCTCTATCAGCCCCAGCATTTT	CASRPFTLYQPQHF
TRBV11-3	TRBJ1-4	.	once	TGTGCCAGCAGCGAGAATTACCTTGGGGCTAATGAAAAACTGTTTTTT	CASSENYLGANEKLFF
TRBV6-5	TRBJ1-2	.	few	TGTGCCAGCAGTTTTCCCTGGGGGGATGGCTACACCTTC	CASSFPWGDGYTF
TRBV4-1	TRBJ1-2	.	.	TGCGCCAGCAGCTCCCAGGGCGGGTATGGCTACACCTTC	CASSSQGGYGYTF
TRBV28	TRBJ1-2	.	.	TGTGCCAGCAGGGGGGGACAACAGAGCTATGGCTACACCTTC	CASRGGQQSYGYTF